The 19 T cell receptor beta chains below come from one sample, sequenced in a study of T cell responses to AZD1222 COVID-19 vaccine. Using immunoSEQ multiplex PCR, the repertoire was profiled, and TCRdb retains in-frame clones only, with some absent. The sample has more than 110,000 clones, roughly 91% seen once. Sequences were derived from peripheral blood, sampled on day 0 of AZD1222 vaccination. The receptors come from an adult in good health.

The chain joins TRBV6-5 to TRBJ1-3; the D gene is possibly TRBD1 (5 bases). Trimming shortened V by 4 bases and J by 0 bases, and 10 bases separated the two germline ends. The CDR3 is made up of 15 amino acids. Germline CDR1 and CDR2: MNHEY and SVGAGI. In DNA, the CDR3 is TGTGCCAGCAGTTCGGGGGGGTCCTCTGGAAACACCATATATTTT. Translating it yields CASSSGGSSGNTIYF.

This sequence joins TRBV5-6 and TRBJ2-3, with 8 bases identical to TRBD1. Germline assignment: CDR1 SGHDT and CDR2 YYEEEE. Trimming cost V 4 bases and J 2 bases; bases outside gene matches: 6. The CDR3 is 15 amino acids. In DNA form, the CDR3 reads TGTGCCAGCAGCACAGGACAGGGCCTCACAGATACGCAGTATTTT. This translates into CASSTGQGLTDTQYF.

This clone is a singleton in its sample. The chain couples TRBV30 to TRBJ1-6; D unclear. V shed 0 bases and J shed 12 bases, with 9 bases lying between them. Germline CDR1 is GTSNPN and CDR2 is SVGIG (reference sequence). The CDR3 contains 12 residues. The CDR3 is CAWSVVREPLHF. The CDR3 region has the DNA TGTGCCTGGAGTGTGGTTAGGGAACCCCTCCACTTT.

The chain combines TRBV6-5 with TRBJ1-2; D gene ambiguous. This CDR3 contains 13 residues. The germline gives CDR1 MNHEY, CDR2 SVGAGI. Trimming removed 3 bases from V and 6 bases from J, with 11 bases in between. The CDR3 DNA reads as TGTGCCAGCAGTTATGGTATCGGGGATGGCTACACCTTC. Translating gives CASSYGIGDGYTF.

V usage is TRBV6-1 and J usage is TRBJ1-5; D gene uncertain. The length of the CDR3 is 13 residues. The V and J ends lost 7 bases and 3 bases respectively, with 10 bases between them. Per germline, CDR1 MNHNS and CDR2 SASEGT. Here the CDR3 reads CASKIQSNQPQHF. The CDR3 bases are TGTGCCAGCAAAATTCAGTCCAATCAGCCCCAGCATTTT.

The chain has TRBV10-3 and TRBJ2-2; D might be TRBD2 (7 bases). V was cut by 11 bases and J by 3 bases, with 19 bases left in between. The germline CDR1 and CDR2 sequences are ENHRY and SYGVKD. The CDR3 contains 15 residues. For the CDR3, the DNA is TGTGCCGCCGGGATCGGGGGGCCCCACACCGGGGAGCTGTTTTTT. The encoded protein is CAAGIGGPHTGELFF.

V is TRBV28 and J is TRBJ1-5; D unresolved. This CDR3 region has 15 residues. Germline values: CDR1 MDHEN, CDR2 SYDVKM. The V end lost 5 bases, the J end lost 1 base, and 12 bases lay between the germline ends. The CDR3 spells CASSDTIRSNQPQHF. Here the CDR3 DNA reads TGTGCCAGCAGTGACACGATTAGGAGCAATCAGCCCCAGCATTTT. Using reference TRBV28 and TRBJ1-5 for the parts outside the CDR3, the full variable domain is DVKVTQSSRYLVKRTGEKVFLECVQDMDHENMFWYRQDPGLGLRLIYFSYDVKMKEKGDIPEGYSVSREKKERFSLILESASTNQTSMYLCASSDTIRSNQPQHFGDGTRLSIL.

The chain combines TRBV4-3 with TRBJ2-7, with D possibly being TRBD1 or TRBD2 (5 bases each). Trimming stripped 0 bases from V and 2 bases from J, with 11 bases between. Germline V gene data show CDR1 as LGHNA and CDR2 as YSLEER. The CDR3 contains 15 residues. The CDR3 reads CASSQDWDRTYEQYF. CDR3 DNA: TGCGCCAGCAGCCAAGATTGGGACCGTACCTACGAGCAGTACTTC.

This chain uses TRBV5-6 with TRBJ1-2; D uncertain. Trimming pared 2 bases from V and 5 bases from J, leaving 10 bases between. The V gene's germline CDR1 is SGHDT and CDR2 YYEEEE. CDR3 length: 13 amino acids. The DNA of the CDR3 is TGTGCCAGCAGCTTCGTCCGAGGTTATGGCTACACCTTC. Its translation: CASSFVRGYGYTF.

The chain joins TRBV24-1 to TRBJ2-5; TRBD2 might be the D (5 bases). V was shortened by 9 bases and J by 5 bases, with 15 bases between the two germline ends. The CDR3 runs 13 residues. Per the germline V gene, CDR1 is KGHDR and CDR2 is SFDVKD. The CDR3 nucleotides read TGTGCCACCGGAGGTACTTTAGGGGAGACCCAGTACTTC. This codes for CATGGTLGETQYF.

V and J are TRBV7-8 and TRBJ2-3; no clear D. Looked up from germline, CDR1 is SGHVS and CDR2 is FQNEAQ. Trimming removed 1 base at V and 6 bases at J, with 5 bases between. The CDR3 totals 12 residues. The CDR3 spells CASSLVRDTQYF. The CDR3 DNA reads as TGTGCCAGCAGCTTAGTGAGGGATACGCAGTATTTT.

The rearrangement links TRBV5-1 to TRBJ1-1; D remains ambiguous. CDR3 length equals 14 residues. The germline gives CDR1 SGHRS, CDR2 YFSETQ. V dropped 0 bases and J dropped 4 bases, with 10 bases sitting between them. The CDR3 bases are TGCGCCAGCAGCTTGGGCCCAGAGGGCACTGAAGCTTTCTTT. Residues: CASSLGPEGTEAFF.

This clone was detected only a few times. This chain links TRBV29-1 with TRBJ2-1, with 9 nucleotides matching TRBD1. The CDR3 has 12 amino acids. The V and J ends lost 6 bases and 6 bases, in that order; junction bases with no gene match: 3. The germline CDR1 and CDR2 sequences are SQVTM and ANQGSEA. The CDR3 spells CSVPTGGNEQFF. CDR3 in DNA: TGCAGCGTGCCGACAGGGGGCAATGAGCAGTTCTTC.

The J gene is TRBJ2-2, the V gene TRBV12-5, with D hard to call. CDR3 length: 16 amino acids. The germline V gene has CDR1 LGHNT and CDR2 FRNRAP. Trimming stripped 6 bases from V and 4 bases from J, with 18 bases between. The CDR3 sequence is CASGTGPDHPTGELFF. For the CDR3, the DNA is TGTGCTAGTGGCACCGGCCCGGACCACCCCACCGGGGAGCTGTTTTTT.

The chain links TRBV7-9 to TRBJ1-1; 7 bases fit TRBD1. The germline V gene has CDR1 SEHNR and CDR2 FQNEAQ (reference sequence). Trimming cost V 5 bases and J 7 bases; bases outside gene matches: 7. The CDR3 loop spans 13 amino acids. The CDR3 DNA is TGTGCCAGCAGCGTACAGGGGTACGGTGAAGCTTTCTTT. It encodes CASSVQGYGEAFF. Combining the CDR3 with reference TRBV7-9 and TRBJ1-1 gives the whole variable domain DTGVSQNPRHKITKRGQNVTFRCDPISEHNRLYWYRQTLGQGPEFLTYFQNEAQLEKSRLLSDRFSAERPKGSFSTLEIQRTEQGDSAMYLCASSVQGYGEAFFGQGTRLTVV.

This chain joins TRBV10-3 and TRBJ2-7, with 7 bases matching TRBD1. The V gene's germline CDR1 is ENHRY and CDR2 SYGVKD. J lost 7 bases, V lost 3 bases, and 6 bases had no gene match. The CDR3 loop spans 13 amino acids. The CDR3 DNA reads TGTGCCATCAGTGACAGGGGGTCGGGGGAGCAGTACTTC. It encodes CAISDRGSGEQYF.

The chain uses TRBV9 and TRBJ1-1; TRBD1 aligns across 9 bases. The CDR3 covers 17 residues. Trimming cost V 3 bases and J 4 bases; bases outside gene matches: 13. Germline V lookup: CDR1 SGDLS, CDR2 YYNGEE. CDR3 protein: CASSGPGQGTSITEAFF. The CDR3 DNA sequence: TGTGCCAGCAGCGGTCCGGGACAGGGAACCTCTATCACTGAAGCTTTCTTT.

The chain employs TRBV28 and TRBJ2-1; maybe TRBD1 (6 bases). With 2 bases removed from V and 7 bases from J, the gap between germline ends came to 9 bases. The length of the CDR3 is 13 residues. Per the germline V gene, CDR1 is MDHEN and CDR2 is SYDVKM. The CDR3 region is CASSLPRGNEQFF. The CDR3 DNA follows: TGTGCCAGCAGTTTACCCAGGGGAAATGAGCAGTTCTTC.

V and J are TRBV5-6 and TRBJ1-6; perhaps TRBD1 as D (5 bases). The CDR3 extends over 14 amino acids. CDR1 and CDR2 from the germline V gene are SGHDT and YYEEEE. Trimming shortened V by 0 bases and J by 9 bases, and 10 bases separated the two germline ends. CDR3 loop: CASSLAGLGSPLHF. CDR3 DNA sequence: TGTGCCAGCAGCTTGGCAGGGCTAGGTTCACCCCTCCACTTT.